This TCR beta chain was recovered during a study of T cells after yellow fever vaccination. General observations from the study: Contaminating bulk clonotypes could be abundant in FACS-sorted repertoires. Though weaker, the secondary response peaked faster, on day 5 versus 15. Most primary-vaccination clones reappeared after the booster (approximately 95% CD4, about 87% CD8).

This clonotype was picked up a small number of times. Its antigen is as yet unknown. A 5'RACE template-switching step, the method used to make TCR cDNA, added a universal primer site and UMIs. TCRdb reprocessed the 5' RACE reads with MiXCR, giving one entry per CDR3 protein. The profile covers around 310,000 distinct CDR3 sequences, with more than 8.5% appearing a single time and roughly 18% taken by the ten largest. With 5 bases clipped from V and 5 bases from J, the junction kept 7 bases outside the gene matches. The CDR3 loop spans 14 amino acids. Germline V lookup: CDR1 SEHNR, CDR2 FQNEAQ (reference sequence).

This chain links TRBV7-9 with TRBJ2-5, with 8 positions matching TRBD1. Sequenced material: PBMCs, taken on the day of the first yellow fever vaccination. The sequence was collected from a man aged 18 to 29 who received the YFV17D yellow fever vaccine. The CDR3 region is CASSLQGAWETQYF. The CDR3 DNA follows: TGTGCCAGCAGCCTCCAGGGGGCCTGGGAGACCCAGTACTTC.